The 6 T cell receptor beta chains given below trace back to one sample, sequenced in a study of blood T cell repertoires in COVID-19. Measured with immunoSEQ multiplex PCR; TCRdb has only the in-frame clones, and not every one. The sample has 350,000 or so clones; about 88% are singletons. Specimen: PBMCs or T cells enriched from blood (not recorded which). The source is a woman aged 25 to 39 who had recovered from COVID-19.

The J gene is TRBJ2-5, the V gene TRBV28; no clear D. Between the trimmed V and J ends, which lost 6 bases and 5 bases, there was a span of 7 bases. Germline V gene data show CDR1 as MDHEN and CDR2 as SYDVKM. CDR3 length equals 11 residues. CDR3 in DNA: TGTGCCAGCAGACGGCGGGAGACCCAGTACTTC. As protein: CASRRRETQYF.

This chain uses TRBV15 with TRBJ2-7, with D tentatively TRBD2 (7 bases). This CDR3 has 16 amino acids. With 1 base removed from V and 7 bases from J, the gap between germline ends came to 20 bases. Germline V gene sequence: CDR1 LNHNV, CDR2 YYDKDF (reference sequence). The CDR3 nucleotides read TGTGCCACCAGCAGAGTTCGGGGGGCCAATTGGGGTGAGCAGTACTTC. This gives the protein CATSRVRGANWGEQYF.

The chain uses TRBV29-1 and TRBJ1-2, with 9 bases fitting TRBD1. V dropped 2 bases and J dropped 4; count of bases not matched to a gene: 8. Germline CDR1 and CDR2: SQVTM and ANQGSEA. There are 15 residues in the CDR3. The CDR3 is CSVENWDRASYGYTF. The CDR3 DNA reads TGCAGCGTTGAAAATTGGGACAGGGCTAGCTATGGCTACACCTTC.

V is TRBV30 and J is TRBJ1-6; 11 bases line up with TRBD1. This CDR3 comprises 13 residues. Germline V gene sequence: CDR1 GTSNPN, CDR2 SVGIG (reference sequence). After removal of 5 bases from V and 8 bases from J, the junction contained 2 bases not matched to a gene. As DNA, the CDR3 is TGTGCCTGGGCGGGACAGGGGGATTCACCCCTCCACTTT. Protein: CAWAGQGDSPLHF.

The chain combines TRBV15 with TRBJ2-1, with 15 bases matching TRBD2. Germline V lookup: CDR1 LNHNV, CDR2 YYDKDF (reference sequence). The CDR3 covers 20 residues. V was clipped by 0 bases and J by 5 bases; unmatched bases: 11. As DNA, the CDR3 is TGTGCCACCAGCAGAGACCCTTTGGGGACTAGCGGGGGGACCCACAATGAGCAGTTCTTC. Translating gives CATSRDPLGTSGGTHNEQFF.

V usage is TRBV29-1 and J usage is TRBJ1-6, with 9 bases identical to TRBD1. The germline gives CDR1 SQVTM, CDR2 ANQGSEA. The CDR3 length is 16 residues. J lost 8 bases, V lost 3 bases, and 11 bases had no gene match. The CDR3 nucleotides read TGCAGCGTTGATTCTCCGGGACAGGGAAGAGATTCACCCCTCCACTTT. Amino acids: CSVDSPGQGRDSPLHF.